One and the same sample provided the 31 T cell receptor beta chains below, sequenced in a study of chemoradiotherapy in HPV16-positive cancers. Profiled with immunoSEQ multiplex PCR; TCRdb holds only in-frame clones, not every one. The repertoire consists of some 9,800 clones, with roughly nine tenths occurring once and the leading ten covering approximately 13%. The sample here was blood, taken from a patient who underwent chemoradiotherapy. Source of these receptors: a human donor with HPV-associated anogenital cancer.

The rearrangement uses TRBV4-3 and TRBJ2-3, with a weak D call TRBD2 (6 bases). This CDR3 has 15 amino acids. V lost 0 bases and J 8 bases, leaving 15 bases between the germline ends. The germline gives CDR1 LGHNA, CDR2 YSLEER. CDR3 nucleotide sequence: TGCGCCAGCAGCCAAGATTGGATAGGGAGGAGTACGCAGTATTTT. This sequence encodes CASSQDWIGRSTQYF.

The V call is TRBV2, the J call TRBJ2-7; D unclear. The ends were cut back, 0 bases at V and 8 bases at J, with 11 bases in the middle. The CDR3 contains 13 residues. Per the germline V gene, CDR1 is SNHLY and CDR2 is FYNNEI. CDR3 nucleotides: TGTGCCAGCAGTGAAGCAACAGCAGCGCAGCAGTACTTC. Translating gives CASSEATAAQQYF.

This sequence joins TRBV5-1 and TRBJ2-3; D ambiguous. The germline V gene has CDR1 SGHRS and CDR2 YFSETQ. The CDR3 extends over 15 amino acids. The germline V and J ends were trimmed by 0 bases and 3 bases, with 11 bases remaining between them. The CDR3 DNA sequence: TGCGCCAGCAGCTTGGCGTCTGCTAAAACAGATACGCAGTATTTT. Encoded protein: CASSLASAKTDTQYF.

The V call is TRBV7-9, the J call TRBJ2-1; D may be TRBD1 (6 bases). There are 17 residues in the CDR3. The germline V gene has CDR1 SEHNR and CDR2 FQNEAQ (reference sequence). V lost 0 bases, J lost 2 bases, and 14 bases lay in between. CDR3 residues: CASSLALQGSTYNEQFF. CDR3 DNA sequence: TGTGCCAGCAGCTTAGCTCTACAGGGCTCTACCTACAATGAGCAGTTCTTC.

As regards this clone: This may arise from a read error, as a much more abundant clone is one base away. Other DNA sequences in this sample translate to the same CDR3. The chain combines TRBV6-6 with TRBJ2-7, with D unclear. In germline, CDR1 is MNHNY, CDR2 SVGAGI (reference sequence). Trimming took off 9 bases at V and 1 base at J, with 1 base between the two ends. The CDR3 consists of 9 residues. The CDR3 protein is CASSYEQYF. The CDR3, as DNA: TGTGCCAGTTCCTACGAGCAGTACTTC.

The genes are TRBV6-5 and TRBJ1-1; tentatively, D is TRBD1 (5 bases). Trimming pared 7 bases from V and 10 bases from J, leaving 13 bases between. From germline, CDR1 is MNHEY and CDR2 SVGAGI. The CDR3 loop spans 11 amino acids. CDR3 residues: CASNLAGTAFF. In nucleotides, the CDR3 is TGTGCCAGCAACCTCGCCGGGACAGCTTTCTTT.

V and J are TRBV19 and TRBJ1-1; 7 bases map to TRBD1. V dropped 4 bases and J dropped 2; count of bases not matched to a gene: 7. Germline lookup yields CDR1 LNHDA and CDR2 SQIVND (reference sequence). This CDR3 is built from 15 residues. CDR3 bases: TGTGCCAGTAGTACCCGACAGGGTGTAAACACTGAAGCTTTCTTT. It yields the protein CASSTRQGVNTEAFF.

This clone has just a few counts. The chain is built from TRBV7-6 and TRBJ1-1; the D is unclear. V lost 1 base and J lost 0, with 9 bases in between. Germline V lookup: CDR1 SGHVS, CDR2 FNYEAQ. There are 15 residues in the CDR3. CDR3 sequence (DNA): TGTGCCAGCAGCTTAGACTCTACACTGAACACTGAAGCTTTCTTT. This translates into CASSLDSTLNTEAFF.

This clone was counted between two and nine times. V usage is TRBV4-1 and J usage is TRBJ1-1; 7 nucleotides line up with TRBD1. Germline CDR1 is MGHRA and CDR2 is YSYEKL. CDR3 length equals 18 residues. Trimming removed 0 bases from V and 0 bases from J; junction bases left unmatched: 10. CDR3 region: CASSQDGPGQNLNTEAFF. The CDR3 DNA follows: TGCGCCAGCAGCCAAGATGGTCCGGGACAGAACTTGAACACTGAAGCTTTCTTT.

This chain uses TRBV5-4 with TRBJ2-3; D is perhaps TRBD2 (5 bases). Per the germline V gene, CDR1 is SGHNT and CDR2 is YYREEE (reference sequence). The CDR3 sequence is 13 residues long. V was cut by 4 bases and J by 2 bases, with 8 bases left in between. The CDR3 sequence: CASSLDYTDTQYF. DNA for the CDR3: TGTGCCAGCAGCCTCGACTACACAGATACGCAGTATTTT.

The CDR3 region has the DNA TGTGCCAGTAGCAAGGACGGCATTCCGGGACAGAGGAACACTGAAGCTTTCTTT. Its translation: CASSKDGIPGQRNTEAFF. The chain carries TRBV19 and TRBJ1-1; 7 nucleotides agree with TRBD1. Germline-derived CDR1 and CDR2 are LNHDA and SQIVND (reference sequence). The CDR3 runs 18 residues. Trimming took 6 bases from V and 1 from J; bases not matched to a gene: 17.

J is TRBJ2-7 and V is TRBV6-4; no clear D gene. Germline CDR1 and CDR2: MRHNA and SNTAGT. There are 17 residues in the CDR3. V was shortened by 10 bases and J by 0 bases, with 25 bases between the two germline ends. As DNA, the CDR3 is TGTGCCACTGGGGTAGGACCGGAAGCCCAGGACTCCTACGAGCAGTACTTC. Amino acid sequence: CATGVGPEAQDSYEQYF.

The chain is built from TRBV15 and TRBJ1-4, with TRBD1 identical over 7 bases. J lost 5 bases, V lost 6 bases, and 3 bases had no gene match. Germline loops: CDR1 LNHNV, CDR2 YYDKDF (reference sequence). The CDR3 has 13 residues. The CDR3 region has the DNA TGTGCCACCAGTGGACAGGTGAATGAAAAACTGTTTTTT. Its translation: CATSGQVNEKLFF.

The chain recombines TRBV30 with TRBJ2-2; 7 nucleotides match TRBD2. This CDR3 region has 14 residues. J lost 3 bases, V lost 2 bases, and 3 bases had no gene match. Germline V gene lookup returns CDR1 GTSNPN and CDR2 SVGIG (reference sequence). CDR3 in amino acids: CAWSKTSYTGELFF. The CDR3 DNA follows: TGTGCCTGGAGTAAGACTAGCTACACCGGGGAGCTGTTTTTT.

This chain uses TRBV19 with TRBJ1-5; 7 nucleotides align to TRBD1. V was clipped by 5 bases and J by 4 bases; unmatched bases: 8. The CDR3 runs to 15 residues. Germline CDR1 is LNHDA and CDR2 is SQIVND (reference sequence). CDR3 coding DNA: TGTGCCAGTAGTTTACGACAGGGTCTTAATCAGCCCCAGCATTTT. Amino acid sequence: CASSLRQGLNQPQHF.

CDR3 in amino acids: CASSYLSSGNNEQFF. The CDR3 region has the DNA TGTGCCAGCAGTTACTTGTCTAGCGGAAACAATGAGCAGTTCTTC. The genes are TRBV6-6 and TRBJ2-1, with 7 bases aligning to TRBD2. Germline lookup yields CDR1 MNHNY and CDR2 SVGAGI (reference sequence). The CDR3 extends over 15 amino acids. V gave up 1 base and J gave up 5 bases; unmatched junction bases: 5.

The V and J genes are TRBV5-4 and TRBJ1-1; 8 nucleotides line up with TRBD1. J gave up 4 bases and V 0 bases, and 2 bases lay outside the gene matches. The CDR3 is 14 amino acids. In germline, CDR1 is SGHNT, CDR2 YYREEE (reference sequence). In DNA form, the CDR3 reads TGTGCCAGCAGCTTGGGCGGGACAGGCACTGAAGCTTTCTTT. Translated, it gives CASSLGGTGTEAFF.

The chain uses TRBV9 and TRBJ2-1; D ambiguous. The V end was cut by 3 bases, the J end by 0 bases, with 10 bases between. The CDR3 loop spans 15 amino acids. Germline CDR1 and CDR2: SGDLS and YYNGEE. CDR3 sequence: CASSGDGSSYNEQFF. CDR3 nucleotide sequence: TGTGCCAGCAGCGGAGACGGAAGCTCCTACAATGAGCAGTTCTTC.

The chain is built from TRBV30 and TRBJ2-7; D call uncertain. This CDR3 is built from 13 residues. Between the trimmed V and J ends, which lost 1 base and 4 bases, there was a span of 11 bases. Germline V gene sequence: CDR1 GTSNPN, CDR2 SVGIG (reference sequence). The chain's CDR3 is CAWSGVMRYEQYF. The CDR3 nucleotides are TGTGCCTGGAGTGGGGTAATGAGGTACGAGCAGTACTTC.

The J gene is TRBJ1-3, the V gene TRBV9; D is possibly TRBD1 (5 bases). This CDR3 comprises 14 residues. From germline, CDR1 is SGDLS and CDR2 YYNGEE. Deletions cut 5 bases from V and 9 bases from J, with 18 bases between. The DNA of the CDR3 is TGTGCCAGCAGTGTCCCGGGGCAGGGCACCACCATATATTTT. It specifies CASSVPGQGTTIYF.

J is TRBJ2-3 and V is TRBV15; 9 bases align to TRBD2. Germline V gives CDR1 LNHNV, CDR2 YYDKDF (reference sequence). V lost 5 bases and J lost 4; bases outside the gene matches: 7. This CDR3 region has 15 residues. This CDR3 is CATSSGTSSPDTQYF. The CDR3 DNA is TGTGCCACCAGCTCCGGGACTAGCTCTCCAGATACGCAGTATTTT.

The rearrangement links TRBV9 to TRBJ1-2, with TRBD1 matching over 7 bases. Unmatched junction bases numbered 7, after V lost 3 bases and J lost 2 bases. CDR3 length: 15 residues. Germline V gene lookup returns CDR1 SGDLS and CDR2 YYNGEE. The CDR3 DNA follows: TGTGCCAGCAGCGGATGGGAGACAGGGAACTATGGCTACACCTTC. It specifies CASSGWETGNYGYTF.

This chain connects TRBV19 to TRBJ2-7; D tentatively fits TRBD1 or TRBD2 (6 bases each). The ends were cut back, 1 base at V and 6 bases at J, with 13 bases in the middle. The CDR3 sequence is 14 residues long. CDR1 is LNHDA and CDR2 is SQIVND in the germline V gene (reference sequence). CDR3 loop: CASSIAQGGAEQYF. CDR3 bases: TGTGCCAGTAGTATAGCACAGGGAGGCGCCGAGCAGTACTTC.

V is TRBV6-6 and J is TRBJ1-6; TRBD1 is a possible D gene (6 bases). This CDR3 contains 13 residues. The germline CDR1 and CDR2 sequences are MNHNY and SVGAGI (reference sequence). The ends were cut back, 6 bases at V and 7 bases at J, with 10 bases in the middle. The CDR3 spells CASSITGNSPLHF. The CDR3 DNA follows: TGTGCCAGCAGCATAACAGGGAATTCACCCCTCCACTTT.

This chain connects TRBV27 to TRBJ2-1; D is unresolved. CDR3 size: 16 residues. With 6 bases removed from V and 0 bases from J, the gap between germline ends came to 15 bases. CDR1 and CDR2 from the germline V gene are MNHEY and SMNVEV (reference sequence). CDR3 bases: TGTGCCAGCAGCATACAGCTAATCAGCTCCTACAATGAGCAGTTCTTC. Its protein product is CASSIQLISSYNEQFF.

This chain connects TRBV30 to TRBJ1-3; a weak D match, TRBD1 (6 bases). V lost 4 bases and J 5 bases, leaving 12 bases between the germline ends. Germline V gene lookup returns CDR1 GTSNPN and CDR2 SVGIG (reference sequence). CDR3 length: 13 residues. The CDR3 region has the DNA TGTGCCTGGAATAGGGGGGAGAGAAACACCATATATTTT. Protein product: CAWNRGERNTIYF.

This chain joins TRBV7-9 and TRBJ2-7; a possible D gene is TRBD1 (5 bases). This CDR3 spans 13 amino acids. CDR1 SEHNR and CDR2 FQNEAQ come from the germline V gene (reference sequence). Trimming removed 8 bases at V and 5 bases at J, with 16 bases between. This chain's CDR3 is CASSLPGSNEQYF. In DNA, the CDR3 is TGTGCCAGCTCCTTGCCAGGGTCGAACGAGCAGTACTTC.

The chain links TRBV27 to TRBJ1-2, with D unresolved. V lost 4 bases to trimming and J lost 8 bases, with 17 bases between them. The V gene's germline CDR1 is MNHEY and CDR2 SMNVEV (reference sequence). The CDR3 consists of 14 residues. The CDR3 DNA reads as TGTGCCAGCAGTTCCTTCCCCGGGGTGGAAGGCTACACCTTC. It specifies CASSSFPGVEGYTF.

This clone was counted once. V and J are TRBV5-1 and TRBJ1-6; 7 nucleotides agree with TRBD1. CDR1 and CDR2 from the germline V gene are SGHRS and YFSETQ. Unmatched junction bases numbered 8, after V lost 0 bases and J lost 8 bases. The CDR3 sequence is 16 residues long. The CDR3 protein is CASSLGQMGTDSPLHF. The CDR3, as DNA: TGCGCCAGCAGCTTGGGACAGATGGGGACAGATTCACCCCTCCACTTT.

The chain employs TRBV5-1 and TRBJ1-2; tentative D call: TRBD1 (5 bases). Trimming left V 4 bases short and J 4 bases short, with 14 bases between. Per germline, CDR1 SGHRS and CDR2 YFSETQ. The CDR3 runs to 14 residues. The CDR3 region is CASSAEGLGYGYTF. CDR3 nucleotides: TGCGCCAGCAGCGCTGAGGGGCTCGGCTATGGCTACACCTTC.

The chain has TRBV19 and TRBJ2-3; no firm D call. Trimming shortened V by 3 bases and J by 5 bases, and 6 bases separated the two germline ends. The CDR3 runs 12 residues. The V gene's germline CDR1 is LNHDA and CDR2 SQIVND (reference sequence). As DNA, the CDR3 is TGTGCCAGTAGTATCAAACGAGATACGCAGTATTTT. It codes for CASSIKRDTQYF.